The 26 T cell receptor beta chains in this list originate from one sample, sequenced in a study of regulatory T cells in long-lasting Graves disease. Building the TCR beta libraries relied on iRepertoire HTBI primers, and CDR3 regions underwent Arm-PCR. TCRdb re-called the multiplex PCR reads with MiXCR, one entry per CDR3 protein. The sample yields roughly 400,000 distinct CDR3 sequences, about 15% seen once. Time point reported: newly diagnosed GD, antithyroid drugs for less than 3 months. PBMCs were the source of the RNA used for TCR sequencing. Another study also made use of these data, one on T cells in Graves' hyperthyroidism and ophthalmopathy.

Material: peripheral blood mononuclear cells (PBMCs), obtained at new diagnosis, from a patient treated with antithyroid drugs. All receptors come from a woman in her 40s with Graves disease.

The chain is built from TRBV11-2 and TRBJ2-1, with 10 bases fitting TRBD1. CDR3 length: 15 amino acids. The V gene's germline CDR1 is SGHAT and CDR2 FQNNGV. The ends lost 3 bases at V and 5 bases at J; junction bases unmatched: 4. CDR3 in DNA: TGTGCCAGCAGCTTCTGGGACAGGGGTAACAATGAGCAGTTCTTC. Its translation is CASSFWDRGNNEQFF.

This clonotype was found many times. The chain has TRBV12-3 or TRBV12-4 and TRBJ2-3; D not certain. This CDR3 is built from 11 residues. Between the trimmed V and J ends, which lost 10 bases and 1 base, there was a span of 6 bases. The CDR3 DNA sequence: TGTGCCACCCAACGCACAGATACGCAGTATTTT. Its protein product is CATQRTDTQYF.

This clonotype has more than one count but fewer than ten. The rearrangement uses TRBV5-1 and TRBJ2-5; D is unresolved. V was pared by 0 bases and J by 4 bases, with 7 bases between. The CDR3 totals 13 residues. Germline-derived CDR1 and CDR2 are SGHRS and YFSETQ. DNA for the CDR3: TGCGCCAGCAGCTTGGATTATGGAGAGACCCAGTACTTC. This encodes CASSLDYGETQYF.

To note about this clonotype: It is likely a read error: a sequence one base away is far more abundant. The chain joins TRBV27 to TRBJ2-1; TRBD2 aligns across 7 bases. The V gene end was trimmed by 2 bases and the J gene end by 0 bases; junction bases not matched to a gene: 1. The CDR3 extends over 15 amino acids. Germline CDR1 and CDR2: MNHEY and SMNVEV (reference sequence). CDR3 in DNA: TGTGCCAGCAGTTTAGGGACTATCTCCTACAATGAGCAGTTCTTC. This encodes CASSLGTISYNEQFF.

This chain uses TRBV28 with TRBJ1-6, with a tentative D call TRBD1 (5 bases). Germline values: CDR1 MDHEN, CDR2 SYDVKM. The CDR3 consists of 15 residues. The V and J ends lost 6 bases and 4 bases respectively, with 13 bases between them. The CDR3 sequence: CASRVPDSYNSPLHF. The CDR3 region has the DNA TGTGCCAGCAGAGTTCCAGACAGTTATAATTCACCCCTCCACTTT.

This clonotype occurred many times. CDR3 sequence reads: CASSLRLAGGSHEEQYF. CDR3 nucleotides: TGTGCCAGCAGTCTCAGACTAGCGGGAGGGTCGCATGAGGAGCAGTACTTC. The V call is TRBV28, the J call TRBJ2-7, with 14 bases matching TRBD2. This CDR3 contains 17 residues. Germline V gene lookup returns CDR1 MDHEN and CDR2 SYDVKM. V shed 5 bases and J 7 bases; nucleotides not matched to a gene: 13.

The chain uses TRBV24-1 and TRBJ1-2, with D uncertain. The CDR3 spans 13 residues. Per germline, CDR1 KGHDR and CDR2 SFDVKD. Trimming took 1 base from V and 4 from J, leaving 6 bases between them. CDR3 sequence: CATSDLYGYGYTF. The CDR3 nucleotides read TGTGCCACCAGTGATTTATATGGCTATGGCTACACCTTC.

This clonotype was counted only a few times. V usage is TRBV28 and J usage is TRBJ1-1; a weak D match, TRBD1 (5 bases). Germline CDR1 is MDHEN and CDR2 is SYDVKM. The CDR3 is 15 amino acids. Deletions cut 2 bases from V and 1 base from J, with 11 bases between. CDR3 region: CASSLGGVTNTEAFF. CDR3 nucleotides: TGTGCCAGCAGTTTAGGGGGAGTGACGAACACTGAAGCTTTCTTT.

This clonotype occurred many times. This chain connects TRBV6-2 or TRBV6-3 to TRBJ2-1; 11 positions agree with TRBD2. V gave up 2 bases and J gave up 7 bases; unmatched junction bases: 4. CDR3 size: 15 residues. CDR1 and CDR2 (germline): MNHEY, SVGEGT. The CDR3 protein is CASSYISGRGNEQFF. Written as DNA, the CDR3 is TGTGCCAGCAGTTACATTAGCGGGAGGGGTAATGAGCAGTTCTTC.

This chain links TRBV19 with TRBJ2-3, with a possible D match to TRBD2 (5 bases). The germline V gene has CDR1 LNHDA and CDR2 SQIVND (reference sequence). V lost 3 bases and J lost 0, with 25 bases in between. The CDR3 contains 20 residues. The CDR3 region is CASSIVWQISLRASTDTQYF. The CDR3 DNA reads TGTGCCAGTAGTATTGTCTGGCAAATCAGCTTGCGGGCTAGCACAGATACGCAGTATTTT.

In its sample, this clonotype was seen many times. The rearrangement uses TRBV28 and TRBJ2-3; D may be TRBD1 (6 bases). The germline gives CDR1 MDHEN, CDR2 SYDVKM. The CDR3 contains 15 residues. Trimming left V 5 bases short and J 7 bases short, with 19 bases between. The CDR3 reads CASSPIQTGPHTQYF. For the CDR3, the DNA is TGTGCCAGCAGTCCCATCCAGACAGGCCCCCATACGCAGTATTTT. The entire variable domain, with the rest obtained from reference TRBV28 and TRBJ2-3, is as follows: DVKVTQSSRYLVKRTGEKVFLECVQDMDHENMFWYRQDPGLGLRLIYFSYDVKMKEKGDIPEGYSVSREKKERFSLILESASTNQTSMYLCASSPIQTGPHTQYFGPGTRLTVL.

This clonotype appeared a few times. This rearrangement joins TRBV5-1 to TRBJ2-3; no firm D call. V lost 4 bases to trimming and J lost 0 bases, with 9 bases between them. The CDR3 consists of 14 residues. The germline V gene encodes CDR1 SGHRS and CDR2 YFSETQ. CDR3 nucleotides: TGCGCCAGCAGCGCTATGTCGAGCACAGATACGCAGTATTTT. Translating gives CASSAMSSTDTQYF. Combining the CDR3 with reference TRBV5-1 and TRBJ2-3 gives the whole variable domain KAGVTQTPRYLIKTRGQQVTLSCSPISGHRSVSWYQQTPGQGLQFLFEYFSETQRNKGNFPGRFSGRQFSNSRSEMNVSTLELGDSALYLCASSAMSSTDTQYFGPGTRLTVL.

V and J are TRBV7-8 and TRBJ2-1; D perhaps matches TRBD2 (5 bases). The CDR3 totals 16 residues. The germline V and J ends were trimmed by 5 bases and 0 bases, with 14 bases remaining between them. CDR1 is SGHVS, CDR2 FQNEAQ, per germline. CDR3 bases: TGTGCCAGCAGCCGACCGCCGGGGTCCTCCTACAATGAGCAGTTCTTC. Translating it yields CASSRPPGSSYNEQFF.

The rearrangement links TRBV28 to TRBJ2-1, with TRBD2 matching over 13 bases. CDR3 length: 15 amino acids. Germline loops: CDR1 MDHEN, CDR2 SYDVKM. V lost 6 bases and J lost 9; bases outside the gene matches: 8. As DNA, the CDR3 is TGTGCCAGCAGGAGGACTAGCGGGAGTTGGGGTGAGCAGTTCTTC. It is translated as CASRRTSGSWGEQFF.

In its sample, this clonotype was seen a few times. The rearrangement joins TRBV5-1 to TRBJ1-1; D call uncertain. This CDR3 comprises 14 residues. Germline V gene lookup returns CDR1 SGHRS and CDR2 YFSETQ. The V and J ends lost 3 bases and 1 base respectively, with 10 bases between them. The CDR3 is CASSSSAANTEAFF. The CDR3, as DNA: TGCGCCAGCAGCTCCTCGGCAGCGAACACTGAAGCTTTCTTT.

This clonotype appeared many times. The chain carries TRBV9 and TRBJ2-6, with D possibly matching TRBD1 (5 bases). CDR3 length: 15 residues. The V gene's germline CDR1 is SGDLS and CDR2 YYNGEE. V was cut by 1 base and J by 3 bases, with 8 bases left in between. The CDR3 spells CASSVQGFGANVLTF. In DNA, the CDR3 is TGTGCCAGCAGCGTACAGGGTTTTGGGGCCAACGTCCTGACTTTC.

The chain links TRBV7-3 to TRBJ2-2, with 10 bases aligning to TRBD2. V was clipped by 0 bases and J by 9 bases; unmatched bases: 4. The CDR3 contains 15 residues. Germline V CDR1 and CDR2: SGHTA, FQGTGA. CDR3: CASSLTPSGSRELFF. Here the CDR3 DNA reads TGTGCCAGCAGCTTAACGCCTAGCGGGAGCAGGGAGCTGTTTTTT.

This clonotype was seen only a few times. This chain links TRBV20-1 with TRBJ2-1, with TRBD2 identical over 7 bases. CDR1 is DFQATT and CDR2 is SNEGSKA in the germline V gene (reference sequence). Trimming cost V 0 bases and J 3 bases; bases outside gene matches: 8. The CDR3 extends over 16 amino acids. The CDR3 DNA sequence: TGCAGTGCTAGAGATCGTAGGCGGGGGAACTACAATGAGCAGTTCTTC. Translating it yields CSARDRRRGNYNEQFF.

This clonotype was counted at least ten times. This sequence joins TRBV12-3 or TRBV12-4 and TRBJ2-1; maybe TRBD2 (6 bases). V was trimmed by 4 bases and J by 10 bases, leaving 8 bases between them. The CDR3 is 11 amino acids. As DNA, the CDR3 is TGTGCCAGCAGTTCCCTAGCGGAGCAGTTCTTC. Its protein product is CASSSLAEQFF.

Regarding this clonotype: It may be a read error: a sequence one base away is much more abundant. The rearrangement joins TRBV7-3 to TRBJ2-6; D not certain. In germline, CDR1 is SGHTA, CDR2 FQGTGA. V dropped 9 bases and J dropped 0 bases, with 9 bases sitting between them. CDR3 length: 14 residues. The CDR3 spells CARSASSGANVLTF. The CDR3 nucleotides read TGTGCCAGAAGTGCAAGCTCTGGGGCCAACGTCCTGACTTTC.

In its sample, this clonotype was seen many times. This sequence joins TRBV6-1 and TRBJ2-7; 7 nucleotides align to TRBD2. The length of the CDR3 is 14 residues. With V trimmed by 6 bases and J by 0 bases, 5 bases remained unmatched. Germline V gene data show CDR1 as MNHNS and CDR2 as SASEGT. The CDR3 coding sequence is TGTGCCAGCAGACCACTAGCGCACTCCTACGAGCAGTACTTC. This encodes CASRPLAHSYEQYF.

The sample holds a few counts of this clonotype. A single base separates this from a much larger clone, so it may be a read error. The CDR3 carries no conserved terminal phenylalanine or tryptophan, so it likely arises from a read error. The J gene is TRBJ2-5, the V gene TRBV20-1; weak D call: TRBD2 (6 bases). The CDR3 loop spans 16 amino acids. Trimming took off 1 base at V and 11 bases at J, with 26 bases between the two ends. Germline-derived CDR1 and CDR2 are DFQATT and SNEGSKA (reference sequence). CDR3 region: CSARVPSGYVTGEQYV. The CDR3 DNA follows: TGCAGTGCTAGAGTCCCAAGCGGCTACGTGACGGGGGAGCAGTACGTC.

The CDR3 region is CASSSPGTGEVTGELFF. The CDR3 DNA is TGTGCCAGCAGTTCACCCGGGACAGGGGAAGTCACCGGGGAGCTGTTTTTT. The chain is built from TRBV28 and TRBJ2-2; 10 bases are shared with TRBD1. This CDR3 has 17 amino acids. The J segment lost 4 bases and the V segment lost 4 bases, leaving 9 bases of the junction unmatched. CDR1 and CDR2 (germline): MDHEN, SYDVKM.

Worth noting for this clonotype: Given a much more abundant clone one base away, this may be a read error. This sequence joins TRBV28 and TRBJ2-1, with 10 nucleotides matching TRBD2. Germline V CDR1 and CDR2: MDHEN, SYDVKM. The CDR3 totals 14 residues. The V segment lost 1 base and the J segment 12 bases; nucleotides outside the gene matches: 6. The CDR3 DNA reads as TGTGCCAGCAGTTTATCGACTAGCGGGTATGGGCAGTTCTTC. Amino acid sequence: CASSLSTSGYGQFF.

The chain carries TRBV7-9 and TRBJ2-7, with unresolved D. Trimming removed 2 bases at V and 1 base at J, with 12 bases between. The CDR3 is 15 residues long. Per the germline V gene, CDR1 is SEHNR and CDR2 is FQNEAQ (reference sequence). CDR3 loop: CASSLREVGSYEQYF. CDR3 coding DNA: TGTGCCAGCAGCTTAAGGGAAGTGGGTTCCTACGAGCAGTACTTC.

Points on this clonotype: This likely comes from a read error, as the CDR3 has no conserved phenylalanine or tryptophan at its end. J is TRBJ1-1 and V is TRBV6-2 or TRBV6-3, with D uncertain. V was pared by 3 bases and J by 0 bases, with 17 bases between. The CDR3 loop spans 17 amino acids. Germline V CDR1 and CDR2: MNHEY, SVGEGT. The CDR3 reads CASSYQRGSLMNTEAFL. CDR3 bases: TGTGCCAGCAGTTATCAAAGAGGGAGCCTCATGAACACTGAAGCTTTCCTT.